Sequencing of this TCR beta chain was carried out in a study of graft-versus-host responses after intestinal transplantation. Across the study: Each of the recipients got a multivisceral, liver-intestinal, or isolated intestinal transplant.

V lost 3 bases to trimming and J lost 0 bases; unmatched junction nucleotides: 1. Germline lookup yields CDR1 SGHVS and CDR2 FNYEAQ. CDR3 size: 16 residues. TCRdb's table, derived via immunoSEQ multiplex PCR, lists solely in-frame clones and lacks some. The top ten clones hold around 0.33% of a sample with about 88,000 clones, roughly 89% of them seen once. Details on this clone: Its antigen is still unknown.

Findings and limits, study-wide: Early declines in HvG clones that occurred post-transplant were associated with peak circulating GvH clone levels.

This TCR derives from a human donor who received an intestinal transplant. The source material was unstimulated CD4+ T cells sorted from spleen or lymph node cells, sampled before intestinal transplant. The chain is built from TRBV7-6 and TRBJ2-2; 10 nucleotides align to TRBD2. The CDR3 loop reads CASSFGTSANTGELFF. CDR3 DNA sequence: TGTGCCAGCAGCTTTGGGACTAGCGCGAACACCGGGGAGCTGTTTTTT.